The 12 T cell receptor beta chains presented below share a single source sample, sequenced in a study of blood T cell repertoires in COVID-19. Profiling relied on immunoSEQ multiplex PCR, and the TCRdb table lists in-frame clones only, not all of them. The data contain fewer than 350,000 clones, approximately 85% of them seen just once; the ten biggest clones take up less than 2.5%. The sample comprised PBMCs or T cells enriched from blood (not recorded which). All receptors derive from a man aged 30 to 39 who had recovered from COVID-19.

Only a few counts were recorded for this clone. The chain combines TRBV4-2 with TRBJ1-2; D may be TRBD1 (5 bases). The CDR3 is 13 amino acids. CDR1 and CDR2 (germline): LGHNA, YNFKEQ. Trimming removed 0 bases at V and 5 bases at J, with 7 bases between. DNA of the CDR3: TGTGCCAGCAGCCAAGAGGGGGGGTATGGCTACACCTTC. This translates into CASSQEGGYGYTF.

In regard to this clone: A much larger clone lies one base from this, so it may be a read error. The rearrangement joins TRBV5-5 to TRBJ1-1; D uncertain. The CDR3 extends over 13 amino acids. V gave up 0 bases and J gave up 1 base, with 4 bases separating them. Germline CDR1 and CDR2: SGHKS and YYEKEE (reference sequence). CDR3 in amino acids: CASSLAGNTEAFF. CDR3 DNA: TGTGCCAGCAGCTTGGCAGGGAACACTGAAGCTTTCTTT.

The chain employs TRBV19 and TRBJ1-2; D may be TRBD1 (5 bases). CDR1 and CDR2 (germline): LNHDA, SQIVND (reference sequence). The V end lost 4 bases, the J end lost 4 bases, and 19 bases lay between the germline ends. The CDR3 is 16 residues long. DNA for the CDR3: TGTGCCAGTAGTACCCCGCGGGGCACTTCTCCCTATGGCTACACCTTC. Its protein product is CASSTPRGTSPYGYTF.

The J gene is TRBJ2-2, the V gene TRBV6-5; D possibly corresponds to TRBD1 (6 bases). V was clipped by 6 bases and J by 6 bases, with 14 bases between them. The germline gives CDR1 MNHEY, CDR2 SVGAGI. The CDR3 has 14 residues. This CDR3 reads CASRWGQSPGELFF. The CDR3 nucleotides are TGTGCCAGCAGATGGGGACAATCCCCCGGGGAGCTGTTTTTT.

The count of this clone is one. V and J are TRBV5-4 and TRBJ1-4; D is possibly TRBD1 (6 bases). Germline CDR1 SGHNT, CDR2 YYREEE (reference sequence). This CDR3 has 14 residues. Trimming removed 4 bases from V and 6 bases from J, with 13 bases in between. The CDR3 DNA is TGTGCCAGCAGCCTGGACAGATGGGATGAAAAACTGTTTTTT. It encodes CASSLDRWDEKLFF.

This chain uses TRBV21-1 with TRBJ2-1; whether TRBD2, the table's D call, matches the DNA was not checked. TRBV21-1 is assigned pseudogene status. The CDR3 length is 18 residues. CDR3 coding DNA: TGTGCCAGCAGCAAAAAACTAGCGGGGGGGCCCAGGTACAATGAGCAGTTCTTC. The encoded protein is CASSKKLAGGPRYNEQFF.

This clone was detected only a few times. V is TRBV10-3 and J is TRBJ2-3, with TRBD2 identical over 10 bases. J lost 0 bases, V lost 0 bases, and 15 bases had no gene match. CDR3 length: 21 residues. In germline, CDR1 is ENHRY, CDR2 SYGVKD. DNA of the CDR3: TGTGCCATCAGTGAGTCGAGGGGTGCGGCTAGCGGGGGCCTAAGCACAGATACGCAGTATTTT. Amino acid sequence: CAISESRGAASGGLSTDTQYF.

Of note for this clone: The sample holds other DNA sequences that translate to the same CDR3. The chain uses TRBV5-1 and TRBJ1-3; 7 nucleotides line up with TRBD1. This CDR3 is 14 amino acids long. The germline V gene encodes CDR1 SGHRS and CDR2 YFSETQ. V shed 0 bases, J shed 4 bases, and the junction held 1 base outside the gene matches. The CDR3 spells CASSLGTGGNTIYF. CDR3 DNA sequence: TGCGCCAGCAGCTTGGGGACAGGAGGAAACACCATATATTTT.

The chain employs TRBV12-3 or TRBV12-4 and TRBJ2-3; D gene uncertain. V was cut by 7 bases and J by 6 bases, with 11 bases left in between. This CDR3 spans 12 amino acids. The CDR3 reads CASISTGDTQYF. The DNA of the CDR3 is TGTGCCAGCATCTCGACTGGCGATACGCAGTATTTT.

This rearrangement joins TRBV5-1 to TRBJ2-5; 16 bases map to TRBD2. V was clipped by 4 bases and J by 7 bases; unmatched bases: 7. The CDR3 extends over 16 amino acids. The germline V gene encodes CDR1 SGHRS and CDR2 YFSETQ. CDR3 in amino acids: CASSAGTSGGAVTQYF. CDR3 nucleotides: TGCGCCAGCAGCGCCGGGACTAGCGGGGGGGCCGTGACCCAGTACTTC. The full variable domain, in which reference TRBV5-1 and TRBJ2-5 provide the parts outside the CDR3, is KAGVTQTPRYLIKTRGQQVTLSCSPISGHRSVSWYQQTPGQGLQFLFEYFSETQRNKGNFPGRFSGRQFSNSRSEMNVSTLELGDSALYLCASSAGTSGGAVTQYFGPGTRLLVL.

The J gene is TRBJ2-2, the V gene TRBV9; 9 bases map to TRBD1. CDR1 is SGDLS and CDR2 is YYNGEE in the germline V gene. This CDR3 is built from 16 residues. V was clipped by 4 bases and J by 2 bases; unmatched bases: 6. Here the CDR3 reads CASSLGTGINTGELFF. CDR3 coding DNA: TGTGCCAGCAGCCTGGGGACAGGGATTAACACCGGGGAGCTGTTTTTT.

This clone has a single count. The V and J genes are TRBV12-3 or TRBV12-4 and TRBJ1-2; D gene unclear. The CDR3 has 13 amino acids. V lost 1 base to trimming and J lost 5 bases, with 8 bases between them. CDR3 bases: TGTGCCAGCAGTTTAGATACGGTTTATGGCTACACCTTC. This codes for CASSLDTVYGYTF.